One sample yielded the 12 T cell receptor beta chains listed below, sequenced in a study of cytomegalovirus exposure and HLA in healthy donors. The PCR ran on 60 Vbeta and 13 Jbeta primers. This table comes from immunoSEQ multiplex PCR, and its TCRdb copy is limited to in-frame clones, with some not included. The sample carries 110,000 to 150,000 clones, roughly 80% recorded once. The source material was PBMCs. The receptors were gathered from a female donor in good health and CMV-seronegative.

J is TRBJ2-7 and V is TRBV6-1, with D possibly TRBD1 on 6 matching bases. Germline CDR1 reads MNHNS; CDR2 reads SASEGT. The V end lost 5 bases, the J end lost 1 base, and 15 bases lay between the germline ends. The CDR3 is 15 amino acids. CDR3 region: CASSRSRGQSYEQYF. Written as DNA, the CDR3 is TGTGCCAGCAGTCGCTCCAGGGGCCAATCCTACGAGCAGTACTTC.

The rearrangement links TRBV4-1 to TRBJ1-2; tentatively, D is TRBD1 (6 bases). The length of the CDR3 is 15 residues. Trimming took off 4 bases at V and 2 bases at J, with 14 bases between the two ends. Germline values: CDR1 MGHRA, CDR2 YSYEKL. The CDR3 region has the DNA TGCGCCAGCAGCCTGGGGAGGGGACAAAACTATGGCTACACCTTC. The encoded protein is CASSLGRGQNYGYTF.

The sample holds a few counts of this clone. This rearrangement joins TRBV5-1 to TRBJ2-2; unclear D gene. The length of the CDR3 is 15 residues. The germline V and J ends were trimmed by 0 bases and 1 base, with 7 bases remaining between them. Germline-derived CDR1 and CDR2 are SGHRS and YFSETQ. CDR3 nucleotide sequence: TGCGCCAGCAGCTTGGTTTCCCAGAACACCGGGGAGCTGTTTTTT. This gives the protein CASSLVSQNTGELFF.

This sequence joins TRBV11-2 and TRBJ1-4; 7 bases are shared with TRBD1. Trimming at V came to 4 bases and at J to 1 base, leaving 6 bases not matched to a gene. In germline, CDR1 is SGHAT, CDR2 FQNNGV. This CDR3 comprises 16 residues. CDR3 nucleotide sequence: TGTGCCAGCAGCTCTGGACAGGCAAGAACTAATGAAAAACTGTTTTTT. Protein: CASSSGQARTNEKLFF. The whole variable domain, remainder taken from reference TRBV11-2 and TRBJ1-4, is EAGVAQSPRYKIIEKRQSVAFWCNPISGHATLYWYQQILGQGPKLLIQFQNNGVVDDSQLPKDRFSAERLKGVDSTLKIQPAKLEDSAVYLCASSSGQARTNEKLFFGSGTQLSVL.

This clone was detected once. The rearrangement joins TRBV18 to TRBJ2-7, with no clear D. The CDR3 is 14 residues long. The V and J ends lost 3 bases and 4 bases respectively, with 13 bases between them. Germline V CDR1 and CDR2: KGHSH, LQKENI. CDR3 coding DNA: TGTGCCAGCTCACCGCGGAAGACGATTTACGAGCAGTACTTC. This sequence encodes CASSPRKTIYEQYF. The variable domain in full, with the rest retrieved from reference TRBV18 and TRBJ2-7, is NAGVMQNPRHLVRRRGQEARLRCSPMKGHSHVYWYRQLPEEGLKFMVYLQKENIIDESGMPKERFSAEFPKEGPSILRIQQVVRGDSAAYFCASSPRKTIYEQYFGPGTRLTVT.

This chain uses TRBV27 with TRBJ2-7; 7 bases are shared with TRBD2. V lost 2 bases and J lost 2; bases outside the gene matches: 6. CDR3 length equals 15 residues. The V gene's germline CDR1 is MNHEY and CDR2 SMNVEV (reference sequence). In DNA form, the CDR3 reads TGTGCCAGCAGTTTAACCGGACTAGGAACCTACGAGCAGTACTTC. As protein: CASSLTGLGTYEQYF.

The genes are TRBV29-1 and TRBJ1-3, with unresolved D. This CDR3 is built from 13 residues. V lost 1 base, J lost 2 bases, and 6 bases lay in between. Germline V CDR1 and CDR2: SQVTM, ANQGSEA. As DNA, the CDR3 is TGCAGCGTTGAAGTGAGAGCTGGAAACACCATATATTTT. The encoded protein is CSVEVRAGNTIYF.

The genes are TRBV2 and TRBJ2-2; 10 bases agree with TRBD1. The CDR3 extends over 17 amino acids. Looked up from germline, CDR1 is SNHLY and CDR2 is FYNNEI. The ends lost 3 bases at V and 3 bases at J; junction bases unmatched: 7. This chain's CDR3 is CASSDPGQGRDTGELFF. For the CDR3, the DNA is TGTGCCAGCAGTGACCCGGGACAGGGGCGAGACACCGGGGAGCTGTTTTTT. The full variable domain, completed using reference TRBV2 and TRBJ2-2, is EPEVTQTPSHQVTQMGQEVILRCVPISNHLYFYWYRQILGQKVEFLVSFYNNEISEKSEIFDDQFSVERPDGSNFTLKIRSTKLEDSAMYFCASSDPGQGRDTGELFFGEGSRLTVL.

As DNA, the CDR3 is TGTGCCAGCAGTGCCGAAACAGGGGATAGCAATCAGCCCCAGCATTTT. Amino acids: CASSAETGDSNQPQHF. The chain carries TRBV27 and TRBJ1-5; 7 nucleotides line up with TRBD1. J gave up 0 bases and V 5 bases, and 7 bases lay outside the gene matches. The CDR3 consists of 16 residues. Looked up from germline, CDR1 is MNHEY and CDR2 is SMNVEV (reference sequence).

In its sample, this clone was seen once. The rearrangement links TRBV28 to TRBJ2-3; 9 positions match TRBD2. Per germline, CDR1 MDHEN and CDR2 SYDVKM. Unmatched junction bases numbered 12, after V lost 10 bases and J lost 4 bases. The CDR3 totals 15 residues. CDR3 sequence reads: CATSMGGRAADTQYF. Written as DNA, the CDR3 is TGTGCCACTAGCATGGGCGGGAGGGCCGCAGATACGCAGTATTTT.

The J gene is TRBJ1-1, the V gene TRBV5-6, with a possible D match to TRBD1 (5 bases). Trimming removed 0 bases from V and 2 bases from J, with 14 bases in between. The CDR3 has 16 residues. The germline gives CDR1 SGHDT, CDR2 YYEEEE. CDR3 DNA: TGTGCCAGCAGCTTGGTTGGTGCAGGGTACAACACTGAAGCTTTCTTT. This codes for CASSLVGAGYNTEAFF.

The chain is built from TRBV2 and TRBJ2-2; perhaps TRBD1 as D (6 bases). V was pared by 3 bases and J by 3 bases, with 11 bases between. There are 15 residues in the CDR3. In germline, CDR1 is SNHLY, CDR2 FYNNEI. This CDR3 is CASSESRGYTGELFF. The CDR3 coding sequence is TGTGCCAGCAGTGAGTCCAGGGGATACACCGGGGAGCTGTTTTTT. Based on the CDR3 plus reference TRBV2 and TRBJ2-2, the full variable domain is EPEVTQTPSHQVTQMGQEVILRCVPISNHLYFYWYRQILGQKVEFLVSFYNNEISEKSEIFDDQFSVERPDGSNFTLKIRSTKLEDSAMYFCASSESRGYTGELFFGEGSRLTVL.